This T cell receptor (beta chain) was profiled in a study of T cell repertoires in ileal Crohn's disease. Across the study: Surgery for a complication: stricturing in 61%, penetrating in roughly 40%.

Study conclusions and caveats: Compared with CD4 T cells, sorted CD8 cells carried more expanded clones.

In the case of this clone: Its cognate antigen is unknown.

Measured with immunoSEQ multiplex PCR; TCRdb has only the in-frame clones, and not every one. Among 15,000 to 20,000 clones listed, about 75% were seen once. There are 14 residues in the CDR3. V lost 3 bases to trimming and J lost 8 bases; unmatched junction nucleotides: 9. In germline, CDR1 is MDHEN, CDR2 SYDVKM. The chain recombines TRBV28 with TRBJ1-2; 7 positions match TRBD1. The source is an adult with Crohn's disease. Source material: ileal tissue. The CDR3 loop is CASSLETGRSGYTF. The CDR3 DNA reads TGTGCCAGCAGTTTGGAGACAGGGAGATCCGGCTACACCTTC.